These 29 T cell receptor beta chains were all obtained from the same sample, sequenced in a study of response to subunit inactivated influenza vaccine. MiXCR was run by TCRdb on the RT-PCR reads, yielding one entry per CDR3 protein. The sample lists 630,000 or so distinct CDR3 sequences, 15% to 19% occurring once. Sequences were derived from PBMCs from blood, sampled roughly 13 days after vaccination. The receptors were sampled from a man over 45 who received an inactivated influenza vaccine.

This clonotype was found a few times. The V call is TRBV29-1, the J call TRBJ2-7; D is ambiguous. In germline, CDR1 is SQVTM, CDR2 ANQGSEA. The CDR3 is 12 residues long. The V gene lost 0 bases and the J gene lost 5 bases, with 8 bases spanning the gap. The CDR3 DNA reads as TGCAGCGTTGAAGAGGTGTCACACGAGCAGTACTTC. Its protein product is CSVEEVSHEQYF.

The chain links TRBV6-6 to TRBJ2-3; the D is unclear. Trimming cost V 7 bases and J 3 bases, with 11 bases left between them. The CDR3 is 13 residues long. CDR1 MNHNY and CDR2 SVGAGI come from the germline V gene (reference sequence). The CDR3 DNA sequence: TGTGCCAGCATCCTCCCTGGGACAGATACGCAGTATTTT. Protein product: CASILPGTDTQYF.

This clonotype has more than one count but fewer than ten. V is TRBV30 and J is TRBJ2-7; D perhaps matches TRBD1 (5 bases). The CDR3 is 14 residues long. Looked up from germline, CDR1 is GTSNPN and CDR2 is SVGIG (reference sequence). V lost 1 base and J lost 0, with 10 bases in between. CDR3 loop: CAWSATDSSYEQYF. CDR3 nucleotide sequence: TGTGCCTGGAGTGCGACAGATAGCTCCTACGAGCAGTACTTC.

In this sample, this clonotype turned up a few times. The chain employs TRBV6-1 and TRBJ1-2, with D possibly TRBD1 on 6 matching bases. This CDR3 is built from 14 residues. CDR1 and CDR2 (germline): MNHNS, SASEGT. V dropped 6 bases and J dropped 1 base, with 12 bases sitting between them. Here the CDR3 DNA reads TGTGCCAGCAGCCAAACAGGGAATAACTATGGCTACACCTTC. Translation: CASSQTGNNYGYTF.

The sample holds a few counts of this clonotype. The chain's CDR3 is CASSLEGLSTEAFF. The CDR3, as DNA: TGTGCCAGCAGTTTAGAGGGGCTGAGCACTGAAGCTTTCTTT. This chain connects TRBV12-3 or TRBV12-4 to TRBJ1-1; tentative D call: TRBD1 (5 bases). There are 14 residues in the CDR3. V was pared by 1 base and J by 4 bases, with 10 bases between.

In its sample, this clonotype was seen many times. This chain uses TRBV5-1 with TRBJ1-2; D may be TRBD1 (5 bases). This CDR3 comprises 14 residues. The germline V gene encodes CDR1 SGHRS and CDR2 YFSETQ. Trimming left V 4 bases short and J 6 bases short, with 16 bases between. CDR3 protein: CASSQTTASHGYTF. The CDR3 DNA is TGCGCCAGCAGCCAGACGACAGCTAGCCATGGCTACACCTTC.

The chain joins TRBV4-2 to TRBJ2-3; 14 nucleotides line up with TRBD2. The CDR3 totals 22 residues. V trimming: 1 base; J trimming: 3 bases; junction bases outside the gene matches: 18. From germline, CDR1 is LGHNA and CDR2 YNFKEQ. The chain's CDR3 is CASSQGLAGGERRLAETDTQYF. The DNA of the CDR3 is TGTGCCAGCAGCCAAGGACTAGCGGGAGGGGAGAGAAGGTTGGCGGAGACAGATACGCAGTATTTT.

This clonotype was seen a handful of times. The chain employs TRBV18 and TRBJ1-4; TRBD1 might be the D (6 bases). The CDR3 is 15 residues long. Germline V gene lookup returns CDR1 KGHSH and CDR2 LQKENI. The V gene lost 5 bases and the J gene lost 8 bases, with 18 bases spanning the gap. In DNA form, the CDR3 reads TGTGCCAGCTCAAGAGTCGGGACAACCGCCGAAAAACTGTTTTTT. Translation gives CASSRVGTTAEKLFF.

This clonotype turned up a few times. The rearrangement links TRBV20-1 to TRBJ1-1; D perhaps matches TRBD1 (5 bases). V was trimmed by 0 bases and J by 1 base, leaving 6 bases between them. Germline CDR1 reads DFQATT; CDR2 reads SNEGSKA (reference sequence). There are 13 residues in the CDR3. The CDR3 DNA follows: TGCAGTGCTAGAGAGACAGAGAACACTGAAGCTTTCTTT. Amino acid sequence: CSARETENTEAFF.

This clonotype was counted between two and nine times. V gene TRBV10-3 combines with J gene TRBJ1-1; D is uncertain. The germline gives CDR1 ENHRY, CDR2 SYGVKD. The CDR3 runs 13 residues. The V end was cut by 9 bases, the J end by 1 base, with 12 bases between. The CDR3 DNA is TGTGCCATTAGGATCGGTAAGAACACTGAAGCTTTCTTT. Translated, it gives CAIRIGKNTEAFF.

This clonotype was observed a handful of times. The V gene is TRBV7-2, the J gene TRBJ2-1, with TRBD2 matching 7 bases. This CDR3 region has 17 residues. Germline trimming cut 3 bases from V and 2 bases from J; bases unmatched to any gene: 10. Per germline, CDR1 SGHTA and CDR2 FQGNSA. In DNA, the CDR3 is TGTGCCAGCAGCTTGGGGGGGAGGCAGCGGCCCTACAATGAGCAGTTCTTC. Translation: CASSLGGRQRPYNEQFF. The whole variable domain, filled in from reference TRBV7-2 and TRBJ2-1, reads GAGVSQSPSNKVTEKGKDVELRCDPISGHTALYWYRQSLGQGLEFLIYFQGNSAPDKSGLPSDRFSAERTGGSVSTLTIQRTQQEDSAVYLCASSLGGRQRPYNEQFFGPGTRLTVL.

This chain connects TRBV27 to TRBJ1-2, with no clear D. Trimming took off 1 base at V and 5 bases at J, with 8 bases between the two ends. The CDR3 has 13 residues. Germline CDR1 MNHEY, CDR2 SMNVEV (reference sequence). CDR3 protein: CASSLYRGYGYTF. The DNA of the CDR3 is TGTGCCAGCAGTTTATATCGGGGTTATGGCTACACCTTC.

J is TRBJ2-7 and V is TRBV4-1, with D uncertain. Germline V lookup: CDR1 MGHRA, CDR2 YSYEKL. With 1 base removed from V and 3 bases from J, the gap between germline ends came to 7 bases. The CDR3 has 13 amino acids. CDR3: CASSQGISYEQYF. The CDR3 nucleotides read TGCGCCAGCAGCCAAGGAATCAGCTACGAGCAGTACTTC.

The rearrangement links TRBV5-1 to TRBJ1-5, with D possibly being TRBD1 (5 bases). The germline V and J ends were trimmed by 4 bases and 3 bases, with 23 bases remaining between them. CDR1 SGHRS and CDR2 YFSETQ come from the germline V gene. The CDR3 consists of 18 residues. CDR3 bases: TGCGCCAGCAGCCCCTATGGCAGGGAGGAAGGGTACAATCAGCCCCAGCATTTT. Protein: CASSPYGREEGYNQPQHF.

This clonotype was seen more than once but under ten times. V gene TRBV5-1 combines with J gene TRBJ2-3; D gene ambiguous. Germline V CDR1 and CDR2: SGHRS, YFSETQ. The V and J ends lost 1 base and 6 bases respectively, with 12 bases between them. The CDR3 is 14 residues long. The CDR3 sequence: CASSLITVRDTQYF. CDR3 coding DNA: TGCGCCAGCAGCTTGATAACAGTGCGGGATACGCAGTATTTT.

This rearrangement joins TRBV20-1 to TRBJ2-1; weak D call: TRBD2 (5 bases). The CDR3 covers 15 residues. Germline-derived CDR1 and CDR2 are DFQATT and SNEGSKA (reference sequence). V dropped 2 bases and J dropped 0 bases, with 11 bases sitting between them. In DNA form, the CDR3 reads TGCAGTGCTAGATTTGTGGGGAGCTCCTACAATGAGCAGTTCTTC. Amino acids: CSARFVGSSYNEQFF.

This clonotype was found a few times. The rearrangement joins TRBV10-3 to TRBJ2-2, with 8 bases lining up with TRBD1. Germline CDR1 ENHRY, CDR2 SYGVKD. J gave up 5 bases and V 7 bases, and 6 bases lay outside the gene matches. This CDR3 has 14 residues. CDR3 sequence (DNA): TGTGCCATCACGGGACAGGCCCTAACCGGGGAGCTGTTTTTT. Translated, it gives CAITGQALTGELFF.

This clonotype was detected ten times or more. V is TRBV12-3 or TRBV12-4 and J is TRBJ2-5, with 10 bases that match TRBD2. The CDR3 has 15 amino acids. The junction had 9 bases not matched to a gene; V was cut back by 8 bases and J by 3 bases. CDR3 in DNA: TGTGCCAGCGCCCAATTAGCGGGAGGAAAAGAGACCCAGTACTTC. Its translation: CASAQLAGGKETQYF.

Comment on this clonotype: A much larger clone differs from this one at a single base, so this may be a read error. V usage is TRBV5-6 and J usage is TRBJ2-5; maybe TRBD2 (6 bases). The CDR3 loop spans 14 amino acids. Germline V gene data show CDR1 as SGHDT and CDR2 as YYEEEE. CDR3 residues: CVSSFGTLQETQYF. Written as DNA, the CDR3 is TGTGTCAGCAGCTTCGGGACTCTACAAGAGACCCAGTACTTC.

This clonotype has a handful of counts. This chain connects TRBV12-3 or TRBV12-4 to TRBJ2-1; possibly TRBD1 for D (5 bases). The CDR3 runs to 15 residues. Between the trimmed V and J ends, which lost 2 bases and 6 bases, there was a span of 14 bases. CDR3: CASSLSPGQINEQFF. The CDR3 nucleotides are TGTGCCAGCAGTTTATCGCCAGGGCAAATCAATGAGCAGTTCTTC.

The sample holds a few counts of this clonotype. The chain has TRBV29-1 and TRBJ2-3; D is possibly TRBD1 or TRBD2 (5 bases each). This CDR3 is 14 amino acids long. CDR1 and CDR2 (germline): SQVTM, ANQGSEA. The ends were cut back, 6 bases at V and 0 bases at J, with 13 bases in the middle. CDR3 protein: CSVRDGASTDTQYF. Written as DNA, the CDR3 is TGCAGCGTCCGAGACGGGGCTAGCACAGATACGCAGTATTTT.

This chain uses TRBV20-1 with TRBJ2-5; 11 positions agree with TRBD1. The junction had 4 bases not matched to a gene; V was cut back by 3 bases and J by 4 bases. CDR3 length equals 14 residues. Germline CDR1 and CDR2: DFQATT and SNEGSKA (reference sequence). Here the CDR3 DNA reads TGCAGTGCTAGCAAGGGGACAGGGGGAGAGACCCAGTACTTC. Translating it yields CSASKGTGGETQYF.

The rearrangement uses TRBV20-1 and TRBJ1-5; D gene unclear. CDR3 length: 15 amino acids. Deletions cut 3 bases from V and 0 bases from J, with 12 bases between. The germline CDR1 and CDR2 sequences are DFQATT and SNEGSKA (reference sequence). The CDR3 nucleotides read TGCAGTGCTAGCCGCCAACTCAATAGCAATCAGCCCCAGCATTTT. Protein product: CSASRQLNSNQPQHF.

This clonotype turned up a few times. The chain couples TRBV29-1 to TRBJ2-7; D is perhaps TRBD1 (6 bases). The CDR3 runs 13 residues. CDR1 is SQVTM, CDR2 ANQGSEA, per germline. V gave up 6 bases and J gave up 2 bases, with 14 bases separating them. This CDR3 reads CSVAGTPTYEQYF. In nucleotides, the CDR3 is TGCAGCGTAGCCGGGACACCCACCTACGAGCAGTACTTC.

CDR3 region: CASSPSGTGHEQYF. CDR3 bases: TGTGCCAGCAGTCCCTCCGGGACAGGGCACGAGCAGTACTTC. This rearrangement joins TRBV12-3 or TRBV12-4 to TRBJ2-7; 9 nucleotides align to TRBD1. V lost 5 bases, J lost 5 bases, and 7 bases stayed unmatched. CDR3 length: 14 residues.

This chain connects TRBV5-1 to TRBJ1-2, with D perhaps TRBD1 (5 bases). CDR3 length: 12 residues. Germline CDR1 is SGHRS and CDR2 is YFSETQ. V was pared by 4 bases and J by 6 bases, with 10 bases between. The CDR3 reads CASSRQQDGYTF. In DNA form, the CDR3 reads TGCGCCAGCAGCCGACAGCAGGATGGCTACACCTTC.

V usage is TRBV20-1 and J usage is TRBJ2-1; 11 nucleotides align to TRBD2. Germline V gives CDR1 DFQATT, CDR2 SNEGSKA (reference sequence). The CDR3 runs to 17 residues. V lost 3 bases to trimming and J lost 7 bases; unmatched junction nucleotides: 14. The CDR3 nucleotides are TGCAGTGCTAGGAACGCCGAGACTAGCGGGATTCGGAATGAGCAGTTCTTC. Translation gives CSARNAETSGIRNEQFF.

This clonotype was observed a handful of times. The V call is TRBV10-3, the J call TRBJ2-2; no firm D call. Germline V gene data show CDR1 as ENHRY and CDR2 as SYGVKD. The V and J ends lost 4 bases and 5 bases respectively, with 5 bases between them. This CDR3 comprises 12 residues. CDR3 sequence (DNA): TGTGCCATCAGTGCAGAGACCGGGGAGCTGTTTTTT. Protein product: CAISAETGELFF.

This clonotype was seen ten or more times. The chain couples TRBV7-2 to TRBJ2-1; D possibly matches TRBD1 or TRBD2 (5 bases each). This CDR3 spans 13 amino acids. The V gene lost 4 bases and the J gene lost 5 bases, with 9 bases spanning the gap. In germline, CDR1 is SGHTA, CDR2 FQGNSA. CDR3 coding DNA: TGTGCCAGCAGCTCCCGGGACCACAATGAGCAGTTCTTC. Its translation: CASSSRDHNEQFF.